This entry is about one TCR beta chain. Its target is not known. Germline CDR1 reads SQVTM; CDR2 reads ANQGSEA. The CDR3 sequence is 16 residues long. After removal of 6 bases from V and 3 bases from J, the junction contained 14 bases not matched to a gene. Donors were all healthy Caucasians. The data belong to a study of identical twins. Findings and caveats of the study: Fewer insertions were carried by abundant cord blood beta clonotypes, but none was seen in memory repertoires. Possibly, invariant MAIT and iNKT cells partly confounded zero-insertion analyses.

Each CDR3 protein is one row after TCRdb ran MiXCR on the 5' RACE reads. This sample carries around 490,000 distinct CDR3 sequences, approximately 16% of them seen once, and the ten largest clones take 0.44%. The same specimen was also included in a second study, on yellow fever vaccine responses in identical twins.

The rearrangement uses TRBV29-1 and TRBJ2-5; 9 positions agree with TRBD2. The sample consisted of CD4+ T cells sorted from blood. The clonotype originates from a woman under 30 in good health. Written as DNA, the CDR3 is TGCAGCGTCCGCCCCTGGCTGGCGGGGGGGAAAGAGACCCAGTACTTC. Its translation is CSVRPWLAGGKETQYF.